Listed here are 11 T cell receptor beta chains from one sample, sequenced in a study of CD8 T cells in Susac syndrome. It was with random hexamers that roughly 0.45 to 1 ug RNA was reverse transcribed. TCRdb re-called the immunoSEQ multiplex PCR reads with MiXCR, one entry per CDR3 protein. The table records 95,000 to 150,000 distinct CDR3 sequences, approximately 95% of them present only once. Sequenced: CD8+ T cells from PBMCs. The receptors come from a human donor with multiple sclerosis.

CDR3 DNA: TGCGCCAGCAGTGACCCAAGCGGGGGGGAGAGAAATACGCAGTATTTT. Its translation: CASSDPSGGERNTQYF. The chain links TRBV10-2 to TRBJ2-3, with 10 positions matching TRBD2. Germline V gives CDR1 WSHSY, CDR2 SAAADI. CDR3 length equals 16 residues. The trim removed 3 bases at V and 7 bases at J, leaving 10 bases unmatched.

This chain connects TRBV7-9 to TRBJ2-5; tentative D call: TRBD2 (5 bases). The germline CDR1 and CDR2 sequences are SEHNR and FQNEAQ (reference sequence). Deletions cut 4 bases from V and 1 base from J, with 16 bases between. This CDR3 spans 16 amino acids. The CDR3 DNA reads TGTGCCAGCAGCTCGGAGGTTGGCAACTTCCAAGAGACCCAGTACTTC. Translated, it gives CASSSEVGNFQETQYF.

This chain uses TRBV29-1 with TRBJ2-5; perhaps TRBD1 as D (8 bases). This CDR3 is 14 amino acids long. V lost 3 bases and J 5 bases, leaving 16 bases between the germline ends. Germline CDR1 reads SQVTM; CDR2 reads ANQGSEA. The CDR3 nucleotides are TGCAGCGTTGAGTCCGGACAGGGAGGGGAGACCCAGTACTTC. This codes for CSVESGQGGETQYF.

The chain carries TRBV7-8 and TRBJ1-6; 12 bases are a match to TRBD1. Germline-derived CDR1 and CDR2 are SGHVS and FQNEAQ. The CDR3 totals 16 residues. Trimming at V came to 7 bases and at J to 2 bases, leaving 3 bases not matched to a gene. Written as DNA, the CDR3 is TGTGCCAGCATGGGACAGGGGGCCACCTATAATTCACCCCTCCACTTT. Its translation is CASMGQGATYNSPLHF.

The gene calls are TRBV4-1 and TRBJ2-5; TRBD2 matches 8 bases. The CDR3 consists of 16 residues. J was trimmed by 4 bases and V by 3 bases; bases with no gene match: 10. Germline V gene data show CDR1 as MGHRA and CDR2 as YSYEKL. CDR3: CASSHTLAGAPETQYF. The CDR3 nucleotides are TGCGCCAGCAGCCATACCCTAGCGGGCGCCCCAGAGACCCAGTACTTC.

V gene TRBV7-9 combines with J gene TRBJ2-1; 7 nucleotides match TRBD1. The CDR3 spans 16 residues. V was clipped by 5 bases and J by 7 bases; unmatched bases: 14. CDR1 SEHNR and CDR2 FQNEAQ come from the germline V gene (reference sequence). Written as DNA, the CDR3 is TGTGCCAGCAGCACTACTGACAGGGAAATGATTAATGAGCAGTTCTTC. It translates to CASSTTDREMINEQFF.

The chain recombines TRBV23-1 with TRBJ2-7, with D tentatively TRBD1 (6 bases). TRBV23-1 is marked as an open reading frame, function uncertain. Trimming left V 0 bases short and J 3 bases short, with 18 bases between. The CDR3 covers 17 residues. Here the CDR3 reads CASSQSLQGITNYEQYF. In DNA form, the CDR3 reads TGCGCCAGCAGTCAATCGTTGCAGGGGATAACCAACTACGAGCAGTACTTC.

In nucleotides, the CDR3 is TGCAGCGTCAACAGGGGGCCTTACGAGCAGTACTTC. Translation: CSVNRGPYEQYF. J is TRBJ2-7 and V is TRBV29-1, with 9 bases aligning to TRBD1. Germline V gives CDR1 SQVTM, CDR2 ANQGSEA. Trimming took 6 bases from V and 4 from J; bases not matched to a gene: 4. This CDR3 is 12 amino acids long.

The chain combines TRBV3-1 with TRBJ2-4; the D is unclear. Germline V gene lookup returns CDR1 LGHDT and CDR2 YNNKEL (reference sequence). The CDR3 loop spans 17 amino acids. Trimming took 0 bases from V and 0 from J, leaving 12 bases between them. CDR3 nucleotide sequence: TGTGCCAGCAGCCAAGATGCCCGGGCCCTAGCCAAAAACATTCAGTACTTC. It codes for CASSQDARALAKNIQYF.

This clonotype was observed a single time. The V call is TRBV28, the J call TRBJ2-5; 7 nucleotides agree with TRBD2. CDR3 length: 15 amino acids. Germline CDR1 and CDR2: MDHEN and SYDVKM. Trimming removed 8 bases from V and 0 bases from J; junction bases left unmatched: 9. The CDR3 protein is CASGPRRGYQETQYF. The CDR3 region has the DNA TGTGCCAGCGGACCTAGGCGGGGGTACCAAGAGACCCAGTACTTC.

The chain has TRBV24-1 and TRBJ2-4, with TRBD1 identical over 8 bases. Germline V gene sequence: CDR1 KGHDR, CDR2 SFDVKD. Trimming cost V 9 bases and J 3 bases; bases outside gene matches: 9. The length of the CDR3 is 15 residues. Here the CDR3 DNA reads TGTGCCACCTCACAGGGGGGAGAGGGCAAAAACATTCAGTACTTC. This encodes CATSQGGEGKNIQYF.